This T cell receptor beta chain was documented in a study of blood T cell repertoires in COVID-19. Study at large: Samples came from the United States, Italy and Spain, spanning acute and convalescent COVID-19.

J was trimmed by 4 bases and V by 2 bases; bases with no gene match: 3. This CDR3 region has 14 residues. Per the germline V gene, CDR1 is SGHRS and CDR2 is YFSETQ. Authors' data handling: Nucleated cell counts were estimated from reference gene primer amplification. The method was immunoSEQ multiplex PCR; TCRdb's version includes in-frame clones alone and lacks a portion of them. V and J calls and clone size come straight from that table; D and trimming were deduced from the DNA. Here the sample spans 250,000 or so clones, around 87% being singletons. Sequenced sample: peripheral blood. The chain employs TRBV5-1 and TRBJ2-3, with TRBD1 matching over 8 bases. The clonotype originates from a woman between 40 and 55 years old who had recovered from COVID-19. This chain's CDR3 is CASSFQGAPDTQYF. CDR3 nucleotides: TGCGCCAGCAGCTTTCAGGGGGCCCCAGATACGCAGTATTTT. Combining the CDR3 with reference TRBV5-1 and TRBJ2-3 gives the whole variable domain KAGVTQTPRYLIKTRGQQVTLSCSPISGHRSVSWYQQTPGQGLQFLFEYFSETQRNKGNFPGRFSGRQFSNSRSEMNVSTLELGDSALYLCASSFQGAPDTQYFGPGTRLTVL.